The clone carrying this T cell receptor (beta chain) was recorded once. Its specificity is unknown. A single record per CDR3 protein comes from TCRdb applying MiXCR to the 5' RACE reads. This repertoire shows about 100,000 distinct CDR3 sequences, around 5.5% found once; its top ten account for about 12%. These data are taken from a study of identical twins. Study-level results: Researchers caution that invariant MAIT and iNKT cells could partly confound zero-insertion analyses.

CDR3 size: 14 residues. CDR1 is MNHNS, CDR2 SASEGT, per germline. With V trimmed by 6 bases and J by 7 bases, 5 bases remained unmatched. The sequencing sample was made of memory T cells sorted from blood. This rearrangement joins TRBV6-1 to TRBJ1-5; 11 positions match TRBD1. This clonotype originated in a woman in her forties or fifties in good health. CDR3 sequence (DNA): TGTGCCAGCAGCTGGACAGGGGGCCAGCAGCCCCAGCATTTT. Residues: CASSWTGGQQPQHF.